This note documents a single T cell receptor beta chain sequence. The sample originates from a study of OX40 agonist ivuxolimab in advanced cancers. The protocol was immunoSEQ multiplex PCR, while the TCRdb copy is restricted to in-frame clones and leaves out a portion. The table shows tens of thousands of clones, with approximately 86% occurring only once. This CDR3 contains 14 residues. Germline lookup yields CDR1 SQVTM and CDR2 ANQGSEA. V was clipped by 1 base and J by 4 bases, with 13 bases between them. The V call is TRBV29-1, the J call TRBJ1-2, with D uncertain. Sequencing used CD4+ or CD8+ T cells sorted from blood, obtained in a trial of the OX40 agonist ivuxolimab. This clonotype originated in an adult with an advanced solid tumor such as melanoma, head and neck, liver or kidney cancer. CDR3 sequence (DNA): TGCAGCGTTGAAGGGTCCCAGTCTAGCTATGGCTACACCTTC. It specifies CSVEGSQSSYGYTF.